These T cell receptor beta chains were read from a single sample in a study of patients and donors after allogeneic stem cell transplantation. One entry per CDR3 protein results from TCRdb running MiXCR on the RT-PCR reads. The repertoire consists of about 960,000 distinct CDR3 sequences, with 18% occurring once and the leading ten covering 5% to 7.5%. Sequencing was carried out using blood, either unsorted or a sorted T cell fraction (not recorded which). These receptors came from a human donor who was either an allogeneic HSCT recipient or a stem cell or donor lymphocyte infusion donor (not recorded which). It is not recorded whose cells these are; they may come from a transplant donor. Both conserved end residues are trimmed from each CDR3. A D gene is named only where the DNA matches it firmly.

V gene,D gene,CDR3 protein
TRBV7-9,TRBD2,ASSEAGGASDTQY
TRBV5-6,.,ASSLVQGSGNTIY
TRBV12-3/TRBV12-4,.,ASSFGIRGADEKLF
TRBV12-3/TRBV12-4,.,ASSPLALGEQF
TRBV6-5,TRBD1,ASSSAGTGEYEQY
TRBV20-1,.,SALQETQY
TRBV20-1,TRBD2,SAKGLAGPQF
TRBV7-2,TRBD1,ASIQQGAGNTIY
TRBV19,TRBD1,ATNRGWTGELF
TRBV20-1,TRBD1,SVLPGQGSDTQY
TRBV5-1,.,ASRQRLDNEQF
TRBV2,TRBD2,ASRSTSGAD
TRBV20-1,.,SASMRGSSYGYT
TRBV2,.,ASTTRGQVDTGELF
TRBV20-1,.,SARGTTSYEQY
TRBV15,TRBD2,ATSRSGGAGETQY
TRBV7-3,.,ASRSTGLTEAF
TRBV5-1,TRBD2,ASSLWTSDRRTRIPNEQF
TRBV29-1,.,SVLGVPSYEQY
TRBV5-1,.,ASSPPPGYT
TRBV10-3,.,AIRDISYNEQF
TRBV7-8,TRBD1,ASSLGWKRQGAKNIQY
TRBV10-3,.,AIMGGGTEAF
TRBV27,TRBD2,ASSAMTGLANTGELF
TRBV7-6,TRBD2,ASSLTSGRIDTQY
TRBV3-1,.,ASRPTGRSSYNEQF
TRBV7-8,.,ASSLAAGLGNQPQH
TRBV4-3,.,ASSAGPQAYEQY
TRBV11-3,.,ASLPMDRLGNEQF
TRBV12-3/TRBV12-4,.,ASSRTREATNEKLF
TRBV7-8,.,ASSLLEGTRGGETQY
TRBV7-2,TRBD1,ASSSTGRANYGYT
TRBV28,.,ASSLFEGYGYT
TRBV2,TRBD2,ASEERGGFNEQF
TRBV2,.,ASSETLTGRTEAF
TRBV12-5,.,ASGPGTKTYNEQF
TRBV7-8,.,ASSSWGADPLHEQY
TRBV12-5,TRBD1,ASGRTGAYGYT
TRBV6-1,.,ASSRGGLAGELF
TRBV12-3/TRBV12-4,TRBD2,ASSLGVAGVDEQY
TRBV5-5,.,ASDDSRWADTQY
TRBV6-1,TRBD1,ASRPGQSYGYT
TRBV9,.,ASSVAQGSYEQY
TRBV29-1,TRBD1,SVPARGVDMGGYT
TRBV9,.,ASSAQRGTEAF
TRBV2,.,ASSVRQVSNQPQH